These 13 T cell receptor beta chains were all obtained from the same sample, sequenced in a study of Graves' ophthalmopathy and Graves' hyperthyroidism. RNA transcripts served as template for amplifying TCR beta CDR3 sequences. HTBI primers were used in a first-round RT-PCR, which preceded a second-round multiplex PCR. In TCRdb, the multiplex PCR reads were re-called with MiXCR into one record per CDR3 protein. The sample shows 1 million to 1.3 million distinct CDR3 sequences, about two fifths of them seen only once. The sample was peripheral blood or thyroid tissue (not recorded which). The receptors derive from an adult man with Graves' hyperthyroidism.

About this clonotype itself: This may be a read error: a much more frequent sequence differs by one nucleotide. Here the CDR3 omits its conserved ending phenylalanine or tryptophan, so a read error is the likely source. This chain joins TRBV20-1 and TRBJ1-1; 11 bases are a match to TRBD1. With 5 bases clipped from V and 11 bases from J, the junction kept 4 bases outside the gene matches. The CDR3 spans 11 residues. Looked up from germline, CDR1 is DFQATT and CDR2 is SNEGSKA (reference sequence). DNA of the CDR3: TGCAGTGCTTGGACAGGGGGCAACGCTTTCCTT. Its translation is CSAWTGGNAFL.

This rearrangement joins TRBV20-1 to TRBJ2-2, with 14 bases fitting TRBD2. The V gene's germline CDR1 is DFQATT and CDR2 SNEGSKA (reference sequence). With 4 bases clipped from V and 4 bases from J, the junction kept 8 bases outside the gene matches. The CDR3 extends over 17 amino acids. CDR3 nucleotides: TGCAGTGCTAACGGACTAGCGGGGGGCAGAATCACCGGGGAGCTGTTTTTT. Its protein is CSANGLAGGRITGELFF.

This clonotype was seen repeatedly, ten times or more. The chain uses TRBV19 and TRBJ1-5; possibly TRBD1 for D (5 bases). V shed 4 bases and J shed 10 bases, with 14 bases lying between them. The CDR3 has 13 residues. Germline CDR1 and CDR2: LNHDA and SQIVND (reference sequence). This chain's CDR3 is CASSNKGASPQHF. CDR3 DNA sequence: TGTGCCAGTAGTAACAAAGGGGCCAGTCCCCAGCATTTT.

The V call is TRBV19, the J call TRBJ2-7; D is unresolved. The germline gives CDR1 LNHDA, CDR2 SQIVND (reference sequence). This CDR3 has 14 residues. V was shortened by 9 bases and J by 7 bases, with 22 bases between the two germline ends. The CDR3 region has the DNA TGTGCCAGCAGTTTGGGGATAGACACCGGGGAGCAGTACTTC. Its protein is CASSLGIDTGEQYF.

On this clonotype itself: A read error may produce the germline difference seen at one junction end. The V call is TRBV9, the J call TRBJ2-7; perhaps D is TRBD1 or TRBD2 (7 bases each). The germline CDR1 and CDR2 sequences are SGDLS and YYNGEE. The CDR3 is 15 amino acids. In DNA, the CDR3 is TGCGCCAGCAGCTGCTACAGGGGAGGGCCCTACGAGCAGTACTTC. It specifies CASSCYRGGPYEQYF.

The chain uses TRBV10-3 and TRBJ2-7; no reliable D call. This CDR3 comprises 14 residues. The germline V gene has CDR1 ENHRY and CDR2 SYGVKD. Trimming cost V 0 bases and J 7 bases, with 13 bases left between them. The DNA for the CDR3 is TGTGCCATCAGTGAGTCTTTCGTAGTGGGAGAGCAGTACTTC. Amino acids: CAISESFVVGEQYF.

This clonotype has more than one count but fewer than ten. The CDR3 bases are TGTGCCAGCAGCGTCCAGGGTCAGGAATATGGCTACACCTTC. Its protein product is CASSVQGQEYGYTF. The chain is built from TRBV9 and TRBJ1-2, with D maybe TRBD1 (5 bases). Trimming removed 2 bases from V and 5 bases from J, with 13 bases in between. CDR1 and CDR2 from the germline V gene are SGDLS and YYNGEE. This CDR3 has 14 residues.

This clonotype was counted at least ten times. The chain joins TRBV19 to TRBJ1-1; D is possibly TRBD1 (6 bases). CDR3 length: 15 residues. In germline, CDR1 is LNHDA, CDR2 SQIVND (reference sequence). The V and J ends lost 7 bases and 4 bases respectively, with 19 bases between them. In DNA form, the CDR3 reads TGTGCCAGTACCCAACAAAACAGGGTGGGCACTGAAGCTTTCTTT. Translated, it gives CASTQQNRVGTEAFF.

Regarding this clonotype: Germline is not matched at one junction end, which may reflect a read error. The chain combines TRBV5-1 with TRBJ1-2; unclear D gene. Germline CDR1 SGHRS, CDR2 YFSETQ. This CDR3 is 15 amino acids long. The CDR3 protein is CASSLDRGWGEGYTF. The DNA of the CDR3 is TGTGCCAGCAGCTTGGACCGGGGATGGGGTGAGGGCTACACCTTC.

Ten or more counts support this clonotype. V is TRBV11-2 and J is TRBJ2-7; 8 bases are a match to TRBD1. The CDR3 sequence is 15 residues long. The junction had 6 bases not matched to a gene; V was cut back by 2 bases and J by 3 bases. Germline values: CDR1 SGHAT, CDR2 FQNNGV. The CDR3 DNA is TGTGCCAGCAGCTTAAACAGGGGGAAGGACTACGAGCAGTACTTC. It codes for CASSLNRGKDYEQYF.

This clonotype was seen ten or more times. The genes are TRBV5-5 and TRBJ1-1; perhaps TRBD1 as D (6 bases). Germline V gene lookup returns CDR1 SGHKS and CDR2 YYEKEE (reference sequence). The CDR3 is 16 amino acids. With 3 bases removed from V and 1 base from J, the gap between germline ends came to 16 bases. The CDR3 protein is CASSSQRDTRNTEAFF. The CDR3 region has the DNA TGTGCCAGCAGCTCGCAACGGGACACCCGGAACACTGAAGCTTTCTTT.

This clonotype was counted a few times. V usage is TRBV28 and J usage is TRBJ2-7; 10 bases agree with TRBD1. Per germline, CDR1 MDHEN and CDR2 SYDVKM. CDR3 length: 14 residues. The trim removed 6 bases at V and 5 bases at J, leaving 7 bases unmatched. In nucleotides, the CDR3 is TGTGCCAGCAGCGACAGGGGGCGCGTCGACGAGCAGTACTTC. This sequence encodes CASSDRGRVDEQYF.

This clonotype was found a few times. This may be a read error: a much more frequent sequence differs by one nucleotide. The V call is TRBV25-1, the J call TRBJ2-5, with D perhaps being TRBD1 or TRBD2 (6 bases each). The CDR3 is made up of 14 amino acids. The germline V gene encodes CDR1 MGHDK and CDR2 SYGVNS. With 3 bases removed from V and 5 bases from J, the gap between germline ends came to 13 bases. This CDR3 reads CASSDRGAPETQYF. The CDR3 bases are TGTGCCAGCAGTGATAGGGGGGCCCCGGAGACCCAGTACTTC.